Listed here are 10 T cell receptor beta chains from one sample, sequenced in a study of OX40 agonist ivuxolimab in advanced cancers. Clones were read by immunoSEQ multiplex PCR, and TCRdb kept only the in-frame ones, dropping some. The table records 55,000 to 90,000 clones, 82% of them present only once. Sequencing was performed on CD4+ or CD8+ T cells sorted from blood, taken in a trial of the OX40 agonist ivuxolimab. These receptor sequences come from an adult with an advanced solid tumor such as melanoma, head and neck, liver or kidney cancer.

The gene calls are TRBV11-2 and TRBJ2-1; the D gene is possibly TRBD2 (6 bases). Germline V gene data show CDR1 as SGHAT and CDR2 as FQNNGV. This CDR3 comprises 16 residues. Trimming took 5 bases from V and 6 from J, leaving 20 bases between them. The CDR3 nucleotides read TGTGCCAGCAGCCTAGGGACTTTACAAGGAACCAATGAGCAGTTCTTC. Its protein product is CASSLGTLQGTNEQFF.

The J gene is TRBJ1-2, the V gene TRBV28; perhaps TRBD1 as D (6 bases). Germline V gene lookup returns CDR1 MDHEN and CDR2 SYDVKM. This CDR3 spans 12 amino acids. V gave up 5 bases and J gave up 7 bases, with 11 bases separating them. CDR3 coding DNA: TGTGCCAGCAGTCCCCAGGGGTTTGGCTACACCTTC. Protein sequence: CASSPQGFGYTF.

This chain links TRBV6-4 with TRBJ1-2; 10 bases match TRBD1. The CDR3 is made up of 13 amino acids. CDR1 is MRHNA, CDR2 SNTAGT, per germline. J lost 8 bases, V lost 6 bases, and 6 bases had no gene match. The CDR3, as DNA: TGTGCCAGCAGAACGACAGGGGGCATGGGCTACACCTTC. This translates into CASRTTGGMGYTF.

The gene calls are TRBV4-1 and TRBJ1-1; possibly TRBD1 for D (6 bases). The length of the CDR3 is 15 residues. The germline V and J ends were trimmed by 0 bases and 4 bases, with 12 bases remaining between them. Germline V gene data show CDR1 as MGHRA and CDR2 as YSYEKL. The CDR3 DNA sequence: TGCGCCAGCAGCCAAGACCCCAGGGGAAGCACTGAAGCTTTCTTT. This codes for CASSQDPRGSTEAFF.

The chain joins TRBV28 to TRBJ2-3, with D perhaps being TRBD1 or TRBD2 (5 bases each). V lost 5 bases and J 1 base, leaving 10 bases between the germline ends. In germline, CDR1 is MDHEN, CDR2 SYDVKM. CDR3 length equals 14 residues. The CDR3 region is CASSTGPGTDTQYF. CDR3 coding DNA: TGTGCCAGCAGTACGGGACCCGGCACAGATACGCAGTATTTT.

This clone has only one observation. This chain joins TRBV5-1 and TRBJ1-3; 7 bases match TRBD1. In germline, CDR1 is SGHRS, CDR2 YFSETQ. The V gene end was trimmed by 0 bases and the J gene end by 2 bases; junction bases not matched to a gene: 2. This CDR3 has 15 residues. In nucleotides, the CDR3 is TGCGCCAGCAGCTTGGAGGGGGCACCTGGAAACACCATATATTTT. The encoded protein is CASSLEGAPGNTIYF.

The CDR3 nucleotides read TGTGCCAGCAGCTTATGGGCGGGAGGGGGTGCAGATACGCAGTATTTT. Protein: CASSLWAGGGADTQYF. The J gene is TRBJ2-3, the V gene TRBV11-2, with 9 nucleotides matching TRBD2. Germline CDR1 reads SGHAT; CDR2 reads FQNNGV. CDR3 length: 16 amino acids. The V gene end was trimmed by 2 bases and the J gene end by 4 bases; junction bases not matched to a gene: 7.

In DNA form, the CDR3 reads TGTGCCAGCAGCCTTTATACAGGGGCCCTCCAAGAGACCCAGTACTTC. Translating gives CASSLYTGALQETQYF. This chain links TRBV7-9 with TRBJ2-5, with 7 bases fitting TRBD1. Trimming at V came to 5 bases and at J to 1 base, leaving 10 bases not matched to a gene. Per germline, CDR1 SEHNR and CDR2 FQNEAQ (reference sequence). This CDR3 has 16 residues.

A remark on this clone: Other DNA sequences in this specimen translate into the identical CDR3. The chain joins TRBV4-1 to TRBJ1-3; D is uncertain. Germline V gene data show CDR1 as MGHRA and CDR2 as YSYEKL. This CDR3 comprises 16 residues. V shed 0 bases and J shed 0 bases, with 9 bases lying between them. The CDR3 protein is CASSQERGSSGNTIYF. DNA of the CDR3: TGCGCCAGCAGCCAAGAACGCGGGAGCTCTGGAAACACCATATATTTT.

The V and J genes are TRBV29-1 and TRBJ2-7, with D maybe TRBD1 (6 bases). The ends were cut back, 7 bases at V and 5 bases at J, with 21 bases in the middle. The CDR3 runs to 14 residues. Germline CDR1 reads SQVTM; CDR2 reads ANQGSEA. CDR3 amino acids: CSAGGHREIHEQYF. For the CDR3, the DNA is TGCAGCGCTGGGGGCCACAGGGAGATCCACGAGCAGTACTTC.